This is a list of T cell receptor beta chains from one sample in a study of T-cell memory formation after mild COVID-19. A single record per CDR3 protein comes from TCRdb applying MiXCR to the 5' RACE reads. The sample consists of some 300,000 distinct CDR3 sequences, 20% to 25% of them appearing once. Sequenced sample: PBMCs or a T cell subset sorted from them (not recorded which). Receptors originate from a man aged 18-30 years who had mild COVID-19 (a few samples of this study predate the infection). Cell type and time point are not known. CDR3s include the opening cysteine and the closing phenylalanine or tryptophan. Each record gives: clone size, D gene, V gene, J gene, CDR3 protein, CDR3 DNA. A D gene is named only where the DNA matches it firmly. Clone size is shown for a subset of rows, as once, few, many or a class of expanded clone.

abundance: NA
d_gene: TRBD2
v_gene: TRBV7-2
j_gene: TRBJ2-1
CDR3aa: CASGWTSGGNEQFF
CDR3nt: TGTGCCAGCGGATGGACTAGCGGGGGCAATGAGCAGTTCTTC

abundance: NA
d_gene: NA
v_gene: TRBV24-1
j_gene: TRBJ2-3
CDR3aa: CATSDSRTRDTQYF
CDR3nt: TGTGCCACCAGTGATTCCCGGACCCGGGATACGCAGTATTTT

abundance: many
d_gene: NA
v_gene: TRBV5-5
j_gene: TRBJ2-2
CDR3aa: CASSLGTASGELFF
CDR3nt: TGTGCCAGCAGCTTGGGGACCGCATCCGGGGAGCTGTTTTTT

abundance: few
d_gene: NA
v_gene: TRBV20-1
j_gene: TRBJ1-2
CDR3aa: CSARAYGSNYGYTF
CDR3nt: TGCAGTGCTAGGGCGTACGGCTCTAACTATGGCTACACCTTC

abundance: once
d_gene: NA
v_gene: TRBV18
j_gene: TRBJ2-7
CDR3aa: CASSPAWGANEQYF
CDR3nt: TGTGCCAGCTCACCAGCATGGGGGGCAAACGAGCAGTACTTC

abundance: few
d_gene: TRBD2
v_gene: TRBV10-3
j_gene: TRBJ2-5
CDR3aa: CAISGTSGGQGETQYF
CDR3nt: TGTGCCATCAGTGGGACTAGCGGGGGCCAGGGGGAGACCCAGTACTTC

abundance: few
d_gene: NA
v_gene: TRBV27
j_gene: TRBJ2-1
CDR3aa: CASRLEGTAYNEQFF
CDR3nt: TGTGCCAGCCGGTTGGAGGGGACAGCCTACAATGAGCAGTTCTTC

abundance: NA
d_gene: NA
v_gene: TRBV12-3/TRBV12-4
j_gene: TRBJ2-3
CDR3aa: CASLAGNTQYF
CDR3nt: TGTGCCAGTTTGGCAGGGAATACGCAGTATTTT

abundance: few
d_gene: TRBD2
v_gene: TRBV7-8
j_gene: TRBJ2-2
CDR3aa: CASRELAGATGELFF
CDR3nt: TGTGCCAGCAGGGAACTAGCGGGAGCAACCGGGGAGCTGTTTTTT

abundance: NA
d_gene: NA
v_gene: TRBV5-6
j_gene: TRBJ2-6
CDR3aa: CASRPRGSGANVLTF
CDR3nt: TGTGCCAGCAGACCACGGGGCTCTGGGGCCAACGTCCTGACTTTC

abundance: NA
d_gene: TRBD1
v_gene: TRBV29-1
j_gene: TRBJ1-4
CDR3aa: CSVPDRVNEKLFF
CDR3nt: TGCAGCGTTCCGGACAGGGTTAATGAAAAACTGTTTTTT

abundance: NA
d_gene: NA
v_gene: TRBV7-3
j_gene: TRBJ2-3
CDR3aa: CASSSGFDTQYF
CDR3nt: TGTGCCAGCAGCTCGGGGTTCGATACGCAGTATTTT

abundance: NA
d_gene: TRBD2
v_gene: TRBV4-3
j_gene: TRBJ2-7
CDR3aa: CASSQIAGGPGEQYF
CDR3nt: TGCGCCAGCAGCCAGATAGCGGGGGGTCCGGGCGAGCAGTACTTC

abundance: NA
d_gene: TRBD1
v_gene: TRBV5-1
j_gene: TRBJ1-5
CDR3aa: CASSHGTAENQPQHF
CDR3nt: TGCGCCAGCAGCCACGGGACAGCGGAAAATCAGCCCCAGCATTTT

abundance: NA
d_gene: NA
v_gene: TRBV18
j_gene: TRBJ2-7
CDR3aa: CASSPKGLAYEQYF
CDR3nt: TGTGCCAGCTCACCCAAGGGACTCGCCTACGAGCAGTACTTC

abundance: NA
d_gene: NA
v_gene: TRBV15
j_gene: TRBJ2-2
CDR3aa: CATSRDLASGELFF
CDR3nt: TGTGCCACCAGCAGAGATCTGGCATCCGGGGAGCTGTTTTTT

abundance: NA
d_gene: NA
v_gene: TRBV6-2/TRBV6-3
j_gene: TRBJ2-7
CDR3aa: CATRTGVYEQYF
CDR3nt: TGTGCCACCCGGACGGGGGTATACGAGCAGTACTTC

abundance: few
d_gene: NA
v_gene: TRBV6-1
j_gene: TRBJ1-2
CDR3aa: CASSVTAGEGYTF
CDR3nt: TGTGCCAGCAGTGTCACCGCAGGGGAAGGCTACACCTTC

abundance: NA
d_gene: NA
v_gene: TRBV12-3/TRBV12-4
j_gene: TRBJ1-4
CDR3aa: CASSLVVRAAEKLFF
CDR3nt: TGTGCCAGCAGTTTAGTGGTCAGGGCGGCTGAAAAACTGTTTTTT

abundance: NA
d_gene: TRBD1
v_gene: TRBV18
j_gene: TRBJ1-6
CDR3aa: CASSQGQVGSPLHF
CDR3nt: TGTGCCAGCTCCCAAGGACAGGTCGGTTCACCCCTCCACTTT

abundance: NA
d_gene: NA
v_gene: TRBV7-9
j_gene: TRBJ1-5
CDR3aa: CASSPGTHGTPQHF
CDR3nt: TGTGCCAGCAGCCCAGGGACACATGGTACGCCCCAGCATTTT

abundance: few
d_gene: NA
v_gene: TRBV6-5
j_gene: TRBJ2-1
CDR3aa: CASKRPHGEQFF
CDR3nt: TGTGCCAGCAAGAGGCCCCATGGCGAGCAGTTCTTC

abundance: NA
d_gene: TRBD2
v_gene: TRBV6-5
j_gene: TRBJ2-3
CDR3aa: CASSPPGLAGARSTDTQYF
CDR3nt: TGTGCCAGCAGTCCACCGGGACTAGCGGGGGCTAGGAGCACAGATACGCAGTATTTT

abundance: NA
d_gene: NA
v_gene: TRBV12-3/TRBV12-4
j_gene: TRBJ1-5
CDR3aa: CASGKGAVQPQHF
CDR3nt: TGTGCCAGCGGTAAAGGGGCGGTTCAGCCCCAGCATTTT

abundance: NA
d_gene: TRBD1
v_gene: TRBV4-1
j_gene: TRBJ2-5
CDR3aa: CASSQGPGGVETQYF
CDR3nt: TGCGCCAGCAGTCAAGGGCCAGGGGGCGTAGAGACCCAGTACTTC

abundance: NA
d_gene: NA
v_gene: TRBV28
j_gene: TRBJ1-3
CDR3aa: CASLQVPGNTIYF
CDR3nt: TGTGCCAGTCTACAGGTTCCTGGAAACACCATATATTTT

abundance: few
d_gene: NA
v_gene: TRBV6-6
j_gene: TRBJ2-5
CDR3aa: CASSYLQETQYF
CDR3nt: TGTGCCAGCAGTTACCTCCAAGAGACCCAGTACTTC

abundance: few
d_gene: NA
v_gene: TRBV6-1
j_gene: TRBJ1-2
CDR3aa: CASSEIGVDYGYTF
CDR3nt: TGTGCCAGCAGTGAGATAGGGGTCGACTATGGCTACACCTTC

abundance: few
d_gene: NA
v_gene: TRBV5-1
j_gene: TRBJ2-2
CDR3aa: CASSSGQVSHTGELFF
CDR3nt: TGCGCCAGCAGCTCGGGGCAGGTCAGCCACACCGGGGAGCTGTTTTTT

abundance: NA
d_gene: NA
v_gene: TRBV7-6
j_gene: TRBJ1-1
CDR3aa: CASSLGMEEAFF
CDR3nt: TGTGCCAGCAGCTTAGGGATGGAAGAAGCTTTCTTT

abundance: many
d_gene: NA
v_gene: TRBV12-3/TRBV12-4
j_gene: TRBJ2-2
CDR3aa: CASSPFGGNTGELFF
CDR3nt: TGTGCCAGCAGTCCATTCGGGGGTAACACCGGGGAGCTGTTTTTT

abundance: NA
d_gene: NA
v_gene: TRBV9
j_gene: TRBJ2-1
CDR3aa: CASTPDPGADEQFF
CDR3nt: TGTGCCAGCACCCCAGACCCGGGGGCAGATGAGCAGTTCTTC

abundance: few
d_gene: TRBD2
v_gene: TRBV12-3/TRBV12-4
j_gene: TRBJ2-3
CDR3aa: CASTITSGGKDTQYF
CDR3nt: TGTGCCAGCACCATTACTAGCGGGGGGAAAGATACGCAGTATTTT

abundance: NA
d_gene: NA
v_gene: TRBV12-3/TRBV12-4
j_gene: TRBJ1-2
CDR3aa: CASSYFPGHGYTF
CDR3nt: TGTGCCAGCAGTTACTTTCCAGGGCATGGCTACACCTTC

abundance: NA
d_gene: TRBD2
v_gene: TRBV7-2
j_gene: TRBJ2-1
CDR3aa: CASSLELAGGRNEQFF
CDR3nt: TGTGCCAGCAGCTTAGAGCTAGCGGGGGGGAGGAATGAGCAGTTCTTC

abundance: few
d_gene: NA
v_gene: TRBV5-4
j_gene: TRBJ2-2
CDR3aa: CASSLRVLRTANTGELFF
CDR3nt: TGTGCCAGCAGCTTGAGGGTGTTGAGGACAGCGAACACCGGGGAGCTGTTTTTT

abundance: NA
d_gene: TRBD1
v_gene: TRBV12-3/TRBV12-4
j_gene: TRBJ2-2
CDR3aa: CASNILTGGHGELFF
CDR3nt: TGTGCCAGCAACATCTTGACAGGGGGCCACGGGGAGCTGTTTTTT

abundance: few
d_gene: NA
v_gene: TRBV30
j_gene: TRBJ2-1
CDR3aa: CAWSRGYSYNEQFF
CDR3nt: TGTGCCTGGAGTCGGGGTTACTCCTACAATGAGCAGTTCTTC

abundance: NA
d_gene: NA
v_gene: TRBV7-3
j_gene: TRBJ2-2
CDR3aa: CASSPLGTSNTGELFF
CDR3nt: TGTGCCAGCAGCCCCCTCGGGACCTCGAACACCGGGGAGCTGTTTTTT

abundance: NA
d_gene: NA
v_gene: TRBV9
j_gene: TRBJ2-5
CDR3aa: CASSAPGGGNEETQYF
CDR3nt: TGTGCCAGCAGCGCCCCGGGTGGGGGAAATGAAGAGACCCAGTACTTC

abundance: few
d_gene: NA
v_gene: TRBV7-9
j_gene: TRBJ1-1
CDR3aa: CASSLEGATEAFF
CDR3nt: TGTGCCAGCAGCTTAGAAGGGGCAACCGAAGCTTTCTTT

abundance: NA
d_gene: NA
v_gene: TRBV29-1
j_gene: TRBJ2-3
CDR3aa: CSVDPGLLGDTQYF
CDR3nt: TGCAGCGTCGATCCGGGACTCCTTGGGGATACGCAGTATTTT

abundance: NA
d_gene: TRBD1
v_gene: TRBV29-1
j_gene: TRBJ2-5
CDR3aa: CSVHDRATETQYF
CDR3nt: TGCAGCGTGCATGACAGGGCCACGGAGACCCAGTACTTC

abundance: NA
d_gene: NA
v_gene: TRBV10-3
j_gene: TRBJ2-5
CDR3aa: CAISESGWETQYF
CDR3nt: TGTGCCATCAGTGAGTCAGGGTGGGAGACCCAGTACTTC

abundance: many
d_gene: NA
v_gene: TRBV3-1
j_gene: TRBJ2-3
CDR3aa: CASSLTSSEDTQYF
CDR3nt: TGTGCCAGCAGCCTTACTAGCTCCGAAGATACGCAGTATTTT